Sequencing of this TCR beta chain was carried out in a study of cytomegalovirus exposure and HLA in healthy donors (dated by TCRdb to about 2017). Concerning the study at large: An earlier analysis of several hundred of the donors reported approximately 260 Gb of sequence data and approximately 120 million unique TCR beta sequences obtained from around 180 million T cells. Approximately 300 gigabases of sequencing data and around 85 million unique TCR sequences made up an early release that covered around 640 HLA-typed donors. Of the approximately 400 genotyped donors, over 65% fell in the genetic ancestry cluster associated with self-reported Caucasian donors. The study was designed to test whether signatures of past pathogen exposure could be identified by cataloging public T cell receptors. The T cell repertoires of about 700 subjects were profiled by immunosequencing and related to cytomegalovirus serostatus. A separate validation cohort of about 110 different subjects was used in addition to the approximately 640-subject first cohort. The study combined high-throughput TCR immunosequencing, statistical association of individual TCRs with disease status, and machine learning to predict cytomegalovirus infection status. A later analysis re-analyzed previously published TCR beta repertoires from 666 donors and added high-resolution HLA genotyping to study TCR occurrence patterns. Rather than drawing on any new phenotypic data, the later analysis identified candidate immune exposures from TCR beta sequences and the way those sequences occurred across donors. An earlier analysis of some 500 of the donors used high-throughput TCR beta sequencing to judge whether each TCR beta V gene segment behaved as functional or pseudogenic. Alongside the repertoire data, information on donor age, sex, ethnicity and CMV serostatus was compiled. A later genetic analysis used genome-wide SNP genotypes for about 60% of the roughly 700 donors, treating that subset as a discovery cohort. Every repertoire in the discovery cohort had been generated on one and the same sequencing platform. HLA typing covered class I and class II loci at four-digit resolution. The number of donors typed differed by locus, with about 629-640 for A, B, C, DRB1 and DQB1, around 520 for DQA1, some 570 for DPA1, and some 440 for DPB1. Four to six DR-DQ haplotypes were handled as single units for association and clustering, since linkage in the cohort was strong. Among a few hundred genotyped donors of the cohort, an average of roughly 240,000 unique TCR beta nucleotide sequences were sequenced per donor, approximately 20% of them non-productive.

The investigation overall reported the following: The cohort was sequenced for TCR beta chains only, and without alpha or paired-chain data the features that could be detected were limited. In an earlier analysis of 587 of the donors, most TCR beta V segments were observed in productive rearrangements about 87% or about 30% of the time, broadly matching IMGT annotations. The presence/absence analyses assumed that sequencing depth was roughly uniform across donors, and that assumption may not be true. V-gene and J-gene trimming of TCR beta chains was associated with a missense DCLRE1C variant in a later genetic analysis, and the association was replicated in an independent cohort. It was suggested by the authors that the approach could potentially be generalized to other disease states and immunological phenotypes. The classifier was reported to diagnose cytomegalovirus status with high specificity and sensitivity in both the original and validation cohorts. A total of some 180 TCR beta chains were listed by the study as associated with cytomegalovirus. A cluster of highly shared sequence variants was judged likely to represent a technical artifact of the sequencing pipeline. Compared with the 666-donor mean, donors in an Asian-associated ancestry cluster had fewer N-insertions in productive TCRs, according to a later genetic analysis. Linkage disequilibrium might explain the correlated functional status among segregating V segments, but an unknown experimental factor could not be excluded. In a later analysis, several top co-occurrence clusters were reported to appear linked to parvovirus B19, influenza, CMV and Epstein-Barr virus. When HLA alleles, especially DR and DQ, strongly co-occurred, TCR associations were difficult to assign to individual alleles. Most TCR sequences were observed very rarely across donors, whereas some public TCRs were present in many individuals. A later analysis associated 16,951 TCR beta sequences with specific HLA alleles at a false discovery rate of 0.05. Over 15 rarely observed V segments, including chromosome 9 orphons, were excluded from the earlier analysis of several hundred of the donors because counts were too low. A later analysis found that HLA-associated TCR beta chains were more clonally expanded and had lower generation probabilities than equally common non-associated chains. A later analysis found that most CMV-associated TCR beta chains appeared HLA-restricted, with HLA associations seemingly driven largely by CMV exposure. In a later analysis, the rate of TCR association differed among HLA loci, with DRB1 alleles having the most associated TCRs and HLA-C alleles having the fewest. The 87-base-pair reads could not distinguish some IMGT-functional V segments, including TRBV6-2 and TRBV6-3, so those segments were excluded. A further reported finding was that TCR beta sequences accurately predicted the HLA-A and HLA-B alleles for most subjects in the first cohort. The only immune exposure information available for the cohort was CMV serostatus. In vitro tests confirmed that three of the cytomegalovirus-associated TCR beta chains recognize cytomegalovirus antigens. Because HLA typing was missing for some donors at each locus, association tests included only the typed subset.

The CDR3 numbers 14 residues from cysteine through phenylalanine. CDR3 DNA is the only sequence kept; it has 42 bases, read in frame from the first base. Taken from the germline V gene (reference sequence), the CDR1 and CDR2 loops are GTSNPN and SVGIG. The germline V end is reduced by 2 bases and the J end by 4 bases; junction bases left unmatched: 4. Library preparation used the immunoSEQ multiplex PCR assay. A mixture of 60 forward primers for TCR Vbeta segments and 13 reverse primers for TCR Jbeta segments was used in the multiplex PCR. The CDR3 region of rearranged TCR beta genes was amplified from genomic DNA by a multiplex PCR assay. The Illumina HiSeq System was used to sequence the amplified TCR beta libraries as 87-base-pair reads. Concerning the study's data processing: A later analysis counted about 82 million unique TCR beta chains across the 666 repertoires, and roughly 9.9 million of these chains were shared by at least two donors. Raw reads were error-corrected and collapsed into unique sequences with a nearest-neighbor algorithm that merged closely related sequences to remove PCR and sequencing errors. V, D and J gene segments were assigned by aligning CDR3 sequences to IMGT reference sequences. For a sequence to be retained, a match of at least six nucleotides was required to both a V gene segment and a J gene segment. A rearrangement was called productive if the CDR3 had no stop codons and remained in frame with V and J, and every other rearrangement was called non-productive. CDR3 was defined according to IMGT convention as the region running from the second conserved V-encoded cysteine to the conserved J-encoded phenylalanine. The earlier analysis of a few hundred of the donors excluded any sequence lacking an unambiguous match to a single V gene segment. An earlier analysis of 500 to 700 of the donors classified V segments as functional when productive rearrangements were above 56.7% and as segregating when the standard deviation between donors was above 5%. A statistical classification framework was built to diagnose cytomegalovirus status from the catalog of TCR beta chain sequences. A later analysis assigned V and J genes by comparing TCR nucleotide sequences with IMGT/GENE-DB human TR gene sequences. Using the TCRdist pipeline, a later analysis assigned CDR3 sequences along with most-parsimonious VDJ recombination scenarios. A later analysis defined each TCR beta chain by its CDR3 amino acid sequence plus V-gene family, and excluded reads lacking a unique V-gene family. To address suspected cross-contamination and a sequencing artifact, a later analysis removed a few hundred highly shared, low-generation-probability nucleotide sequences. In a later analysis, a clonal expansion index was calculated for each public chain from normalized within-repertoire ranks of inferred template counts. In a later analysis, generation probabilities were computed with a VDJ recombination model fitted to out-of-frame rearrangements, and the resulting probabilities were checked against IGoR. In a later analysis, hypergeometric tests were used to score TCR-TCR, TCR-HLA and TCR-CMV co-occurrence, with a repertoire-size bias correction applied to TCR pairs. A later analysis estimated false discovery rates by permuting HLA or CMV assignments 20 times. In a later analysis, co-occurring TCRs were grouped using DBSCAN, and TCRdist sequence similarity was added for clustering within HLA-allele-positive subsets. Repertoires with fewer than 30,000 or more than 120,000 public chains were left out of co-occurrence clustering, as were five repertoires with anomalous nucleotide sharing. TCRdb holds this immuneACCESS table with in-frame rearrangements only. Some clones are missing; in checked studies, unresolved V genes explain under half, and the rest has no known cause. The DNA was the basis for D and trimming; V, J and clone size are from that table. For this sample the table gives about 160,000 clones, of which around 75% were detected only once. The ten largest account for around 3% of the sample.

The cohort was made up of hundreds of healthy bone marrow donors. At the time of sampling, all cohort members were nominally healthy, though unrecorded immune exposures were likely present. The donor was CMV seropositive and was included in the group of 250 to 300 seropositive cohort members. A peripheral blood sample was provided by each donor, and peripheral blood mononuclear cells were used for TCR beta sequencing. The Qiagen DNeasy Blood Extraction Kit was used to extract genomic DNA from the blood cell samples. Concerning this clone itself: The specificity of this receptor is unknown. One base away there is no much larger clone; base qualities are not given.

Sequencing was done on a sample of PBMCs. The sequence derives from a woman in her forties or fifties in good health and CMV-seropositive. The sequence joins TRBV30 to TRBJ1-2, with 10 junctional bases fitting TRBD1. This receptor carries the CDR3 CAWSSGTGAYGYTF. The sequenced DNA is TGTGCCTGGAGTTCCGGGACAGGGGCCTATGGCTACACCTTC.